The rows below give T cell receptor beta chains drawn from one sample of a study of T-cell memory formation after mild COVID-19. TCRdb reprocessed the 5' RACE reads via MiXCR and lists one record per CDR3 protein. The sample has around 220,000 distinct CDR3 sequences; roughly 17% are singletons. The specimen was PBMCs or a T cell subset sorted from them (not recorded which). The receptor source for this set is a man aged 18 to 29 who had mild COVID-19 (a few samples of this study predate the infection). Cell type and time point are not known. Both conserved end residues are part of each CDR3. The D gene is left open where the match is weak. Size values are once, few and many counts, or a class for expanded clones, and some rows have none.

>many|TRBV7-3|-|TRBJ2-3
TGTGCCAGCAGCTCTATGGGGCCAGATACGCAGTATTTT
CASSSMGPDTQYF
>-|TRBV7-2|-|TRBJ1-1
TGTGCCAGCAGCCTGAGGGACGGTAGCACTGAAGCTTTCTTT
CASSLRDGSTEAFF
>-|TRBV20-1|-|TRBJ2-3
TGCAGTGCTAGACTAGACGGGGGAGATACGCAGTATTTT
CSARLDGGDTQYF
>many|TRBV5-4|-|TRBJ1-1
TGTGCCAGCAGCCGGGGCCAGGAGTTGAACACTGAAGCTTTCTTT
CASSRGQELNTEAFF
>many|TRBV6-5|TRBD1|TRBJ2-7
TGTGCCAGCAGTTACGGGCAGGGGGTCTCCTACGAGCAGTACTTC
CASSYGQGVSYEQYF
>once|TRBV15|TRBD2|TRBJ2-3
TGTGCCACCAGCAGGGGCTCTAGCGGAGTGGGCGATACGCAGTATTTT
CATSRGSSGVGDTQYF
>few|TRBV7-8|-|TRBJ1-1
TGTGCCAGCAGCTTAGCGATCGGGGAGGGGGCTTTCTTT
CASSLAIGEGAFF
>few|TRBV5-1|TRBD1|TRBJ1-1
TGCGCCAGCAGCTTGGCGGGACAGGGGAACACTGAAGCTTTCTTT
CASSLAGQGNTEAFF
>-|TRBV5-1|-|TRBJ1-1
TGCGCCAGCAGCTACGGGTCGAGCACTGAAGCTTTCTTT
CASSYGSSTEAFF
>-|TRBV7-6|-|TRBJ2-7
TGTGCCAGCAGCTTAGTCGGGGCCCCCTACGAGCAGTACTTC
CASSLVGAPYEQYF
>once|TRBV29-1|-|TRBJ1-5
TGCAGCGTTGAAGGTGAAGGGGAACAGCCCCAGCATTTT
CSVEGEGEQPQHF
>-|TRBV29-1|-|TRBJ1-5
TGCAGCGTTAGTGTTGGCAATCAGCCCCAGCATTTT
CSVSVGNQPQHF
>many|TRBV12-3/TRBV12-4|-|TRBJ1-5
TGTGCCAGCAGTCAGAACAGGGCCCATGAGCCCCAGCATTTT
CASSQNRAHEPQHF
>few|TRBV12-3/TRBV12-4|TRBD2|TRBJ2-3
TGTGCCAGCAGACTAGCGGGGTATAGCACAGATACGCAGTATTTT
CASRLAGYSTDTQYF
>-|TRBV6-2/TRBV6-3|-|TRBJ2-7
TGTGCCAGCAGTCCGCACTTGCTACCCTACGAGCAGTACTTC
CASSPHLLPYEQYF
>-|TRBV4-2|TRBD1|TRBJ1-2
TGTGCCAGCAGCCCACAGGGGGCGGATGGCTACACCTTC
CASSPQGADGYTF
>-|TRBV11-2|TRBD2|TRBJ2-1
TGTGCCAGCAGCAAAGTGGCTAGCGGGGAGGCTGAGCAGTTCTTC
CASSKVASGEAEQFF
>-|TRBV5-6|-|TRBJ1-1
TGTGCCAGCAGCTTGGCCCGTGGCCCAAGCTCTGAAGCTTTCTTT
CASSLARGPSSEAFF
>few|TRBV5-1|TRBD1|TRBJ2-5
TGCGCCAGCAGCCTGGACAGGATCGCACAAGAGACCCAGTACTTC
CASSLDRIAQETQYF
>-|TRBV5-1|-|TRBJ2-3
TGCGCCAGCAGCCCCCCGGGTAGCACAGATACGCAGTATTTT
CASSPPGSTDTQYF
>many|TRBV19|-|TRBJ2-1
TGTGCCAGTAGTATTTCGGGGGCTCCTTGGGATGAGCAGTTCTTC
CASSISGAPWDEQFF
>few|TRBV12-3/TRBV12-4|TRBD1|TRBJ1-5
TGTGCCAGCATGACAGGGGGAGCGCAGCCCCAGCATTTT
CASMTGGAQPQHF
>few|TRBV15|-|TRBJ1-6
TGTGCCACCAGCGGTCCGGGACTGAATAATTCACCCCTCCACTTT
CATSGPGLNNSPLHF
>few|TRBV5-1|-|TRBJ1-1
TGCGCCAGCAGCTTGCCTACAGGGAGACTGAACACTGAAGCTTTCTTT
CASSLPTGRLNTEAFF
>-|TRBV7-9|-|TRBJ1-2
TGTGCCAGCAGCTCCACAATCGACAGCTATGGCTACACCTTC
CASSSTIDSYGYTF
>few|TRBV7-9|-|TRBJ2-3
TGTGCCAGCAGCTCGTCCCAGGGGTACACAGATACGCAGTATTTT
CASSSSQGYTDTQYF
>few|TRBV7-9|-|TRBJ1-1
TGTGCCAGCAGCCCCAAAAGACGTATCATGAACACTGAAGCTTTCTTT
CASSPKRRIMNTEAFF
>few|TRBV12-5|-|TRBJ2-3
TGTGCTAGTGGTTCCGACACAGATACGCAGTATTTT
CASGSDTDTQYF
>-|TRBV2|-|TRBJ2-3
TGTGCCAGCAGAGACTACCCGGGACTTCCGTATTTT
CASRDYPGLPYF
>few|TRBV7-7|-|TRBJ2-5
TGTGCTAGCAGCCCGATTAGTGGGGAAGAGACCCAGTACTTC
CASSPISGEETQYF
>-|TRBV11-3|TRBD2|TRBJ2-3
TGTGCCAGCAGCTTTATGACTAGCGGGAGAGATACGCAGTATTTT
CASSFMTSGRDTQYF
>-|TRBV11-2|-|TRBJ2-2
TGTGCCAGCACCTTAATCGGGGAGCTGTTTTTT
CASTLIGELFF
>-|TRBV4-1|TRBD1|TRBJ1-2
TGCGCCAGCAGCCAAGGACAGGGGGCAGGAGGCTACACCTTC
CASSQGQGAGGYTF
>few|TRBV5-1|TRBD1|TRBJ2-1
TGCGCCAGCAGCAAATCCGGGACAGGGCTCTACAATGAGCAGTTCTTC
CASSKSGTGLYNEQFF
>-|TRBV5-1|TRBD1|TRBJ1-1
TGCGCCAGCAGCGAAAGACAGGGAGCGGACACTGAAGCTTTCTTT
CASSERQGADTEAFF
>many|TRBV5-6|-|TRBJ1-1
TGTGCCAGCAGCTTGGTAGGGAATGAAGCTTTCTTT
CASSLVGNEAFF
>few|TRBV12-3/TRBV12-4|-|TRBJ2-2
TGTGCCAGCAGACGAGGAGGGGGCAACGGGGAGCTGTTTTTT
CASRRGGGNGELFF